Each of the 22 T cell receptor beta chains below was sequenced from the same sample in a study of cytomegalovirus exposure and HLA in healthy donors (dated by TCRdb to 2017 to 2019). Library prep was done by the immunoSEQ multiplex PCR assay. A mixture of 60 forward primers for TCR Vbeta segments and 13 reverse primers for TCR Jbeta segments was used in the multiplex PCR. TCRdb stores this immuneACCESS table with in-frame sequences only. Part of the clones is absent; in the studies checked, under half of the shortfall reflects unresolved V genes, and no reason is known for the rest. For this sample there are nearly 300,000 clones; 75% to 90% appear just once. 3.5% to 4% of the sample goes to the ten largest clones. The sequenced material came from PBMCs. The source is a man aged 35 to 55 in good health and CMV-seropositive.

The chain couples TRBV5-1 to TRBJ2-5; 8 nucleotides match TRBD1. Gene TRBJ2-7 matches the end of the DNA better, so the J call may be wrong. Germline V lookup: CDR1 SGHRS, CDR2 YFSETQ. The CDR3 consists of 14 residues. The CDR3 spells CASSLWTGNYEQYF. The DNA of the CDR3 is TGCGCCAGCAGCTTGTGGACAGGGAACTACGAGCAGTACTTC.

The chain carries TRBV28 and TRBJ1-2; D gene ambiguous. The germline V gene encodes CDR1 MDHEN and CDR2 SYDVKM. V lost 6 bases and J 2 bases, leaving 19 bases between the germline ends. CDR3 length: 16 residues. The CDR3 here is CASRSWPAQSNYGYTF. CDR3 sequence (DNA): TGTGCCAGCAGGTCATGGCCGGCACAGTCCAACTATGGCTACACCTTC.

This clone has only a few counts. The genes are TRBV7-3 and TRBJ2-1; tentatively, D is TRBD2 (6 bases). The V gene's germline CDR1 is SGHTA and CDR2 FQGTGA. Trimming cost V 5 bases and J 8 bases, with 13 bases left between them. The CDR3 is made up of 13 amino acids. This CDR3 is CASSPTSSYEQFF. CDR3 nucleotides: TGTGCCAGCAGCCCCACTAGCTCCTATGAGCAGTTCTTC.

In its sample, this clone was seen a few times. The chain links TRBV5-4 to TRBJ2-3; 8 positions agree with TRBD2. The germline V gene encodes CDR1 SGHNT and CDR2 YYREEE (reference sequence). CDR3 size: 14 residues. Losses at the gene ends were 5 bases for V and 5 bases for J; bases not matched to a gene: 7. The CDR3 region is CASSPREVGDTQYF. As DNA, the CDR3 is TGTGCCAGCAGTCCGCGGGAGGTGGGAGATACGCAGTATTTT. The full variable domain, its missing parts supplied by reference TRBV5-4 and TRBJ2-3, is ETGVTQSPTHLIKTRGQQVTLRCSSQSGHNTVSWYQQALGQGPQFIFQYYREEENGRGNFPPRFSGLQFPNYSSELNVNALELDDSALYLCASSPREVGDTQYFGPGTRLTVL.

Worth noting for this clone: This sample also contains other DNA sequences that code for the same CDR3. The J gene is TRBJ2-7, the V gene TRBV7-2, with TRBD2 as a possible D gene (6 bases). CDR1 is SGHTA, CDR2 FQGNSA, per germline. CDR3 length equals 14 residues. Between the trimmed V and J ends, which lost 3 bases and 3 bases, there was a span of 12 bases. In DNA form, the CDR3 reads TGTGCCAGCAGCTTGGAGGGAGGAGGCTACGAGCAGTACTTC. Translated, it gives CASSLEGGGYEQYF.

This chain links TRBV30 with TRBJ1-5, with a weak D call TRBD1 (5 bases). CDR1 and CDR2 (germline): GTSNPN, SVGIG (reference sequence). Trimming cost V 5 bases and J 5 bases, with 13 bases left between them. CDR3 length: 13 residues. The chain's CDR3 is CAWAGGDDQPQHF. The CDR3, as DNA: TGTGCCTGGGCCGGGGGGGATGATCAGCCCCAGCATTTT.

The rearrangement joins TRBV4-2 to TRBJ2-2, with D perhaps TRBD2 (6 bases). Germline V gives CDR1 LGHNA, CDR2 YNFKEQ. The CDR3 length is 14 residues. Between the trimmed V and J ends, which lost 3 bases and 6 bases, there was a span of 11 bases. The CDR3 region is CASSQEGGPGELFF. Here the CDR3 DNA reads TGTGCCAGCAGCCAGGAGGGCGGACCCGGGGAGCTGTTTTTT.

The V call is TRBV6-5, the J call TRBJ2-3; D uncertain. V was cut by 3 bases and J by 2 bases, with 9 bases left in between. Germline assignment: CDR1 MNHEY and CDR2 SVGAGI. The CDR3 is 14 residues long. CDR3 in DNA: TGTGCCAGCAGTTATGGCGGATCCACAGATACGCAGTATTTT. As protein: CASSYGGSTDTQYF.

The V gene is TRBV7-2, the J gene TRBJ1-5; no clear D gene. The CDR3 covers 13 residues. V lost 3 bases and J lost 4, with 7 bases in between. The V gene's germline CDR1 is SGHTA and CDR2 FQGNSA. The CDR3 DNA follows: TGTGCCAGCAGCTTTAACATAAATCAGCCCCAGCATTTT. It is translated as CASSFNINQPQHF.

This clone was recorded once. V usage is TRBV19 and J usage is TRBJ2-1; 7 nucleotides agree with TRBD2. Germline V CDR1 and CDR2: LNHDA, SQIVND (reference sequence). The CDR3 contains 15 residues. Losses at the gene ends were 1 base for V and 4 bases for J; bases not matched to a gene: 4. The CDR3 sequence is CASSIGAGIYNEQFF. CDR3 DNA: TGTGCCAGTAGTATAGGAGCGGGGATTTACAATGAGCAGTTCTTC.

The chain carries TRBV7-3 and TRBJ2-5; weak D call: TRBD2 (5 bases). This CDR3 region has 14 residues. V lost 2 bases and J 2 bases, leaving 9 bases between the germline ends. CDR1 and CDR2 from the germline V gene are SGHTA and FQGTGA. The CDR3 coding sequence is TGTGCCAGCAGCTTATCTGGGGAGCAAGAGACCCAGTACTTC. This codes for CASSLSGEQETQYF. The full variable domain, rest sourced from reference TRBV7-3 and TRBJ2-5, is GAGVSQTPSNKVTEKGKYVELRCDPISGHTALYWYRQSLGQGPEFLIYFQGTGAADDSGLPNDRFFAVRPEGSVSTLKIQRTERGDSAVYLCASSLSGEQETQYFGPGTRLLVL.

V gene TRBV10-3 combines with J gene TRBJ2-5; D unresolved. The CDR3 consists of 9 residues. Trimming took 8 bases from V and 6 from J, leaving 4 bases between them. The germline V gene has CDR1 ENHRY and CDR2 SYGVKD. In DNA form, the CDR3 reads TGTGCCATCCCTAAGACCCAGTACTTC. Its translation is CAIPKTQYF.

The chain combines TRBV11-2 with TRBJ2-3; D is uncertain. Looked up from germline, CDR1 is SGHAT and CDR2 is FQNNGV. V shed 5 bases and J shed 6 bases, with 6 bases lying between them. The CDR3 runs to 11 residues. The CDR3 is CASSPRDTQYF. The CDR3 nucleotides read TGTGCCAGCAGCCCCCGGGATACGCAGTATTTT.

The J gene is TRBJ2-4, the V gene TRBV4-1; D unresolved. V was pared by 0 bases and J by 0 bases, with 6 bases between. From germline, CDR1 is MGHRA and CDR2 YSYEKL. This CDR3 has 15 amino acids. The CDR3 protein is CASSQDSVAKNIQYF. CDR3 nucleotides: TGCGCCAGCAGCCAAGACTCGGTAGCCAAAAACATTCAGTACTTC.

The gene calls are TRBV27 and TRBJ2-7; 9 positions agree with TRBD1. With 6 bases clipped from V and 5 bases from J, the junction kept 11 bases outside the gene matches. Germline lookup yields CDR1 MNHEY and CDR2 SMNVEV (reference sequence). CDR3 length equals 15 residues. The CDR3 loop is CASRAPGTGIDEQYF. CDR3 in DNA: TGTGCCAGCAGAGCCCCTGGGACAGGGATCGACGAGCAGTACTTC.

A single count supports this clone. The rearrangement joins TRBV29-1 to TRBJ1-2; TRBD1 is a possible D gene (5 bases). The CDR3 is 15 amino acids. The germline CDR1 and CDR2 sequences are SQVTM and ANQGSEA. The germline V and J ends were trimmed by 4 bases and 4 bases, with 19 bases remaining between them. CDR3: CSVVGQGPLVYGYTF. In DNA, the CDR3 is TGCAGCGTTGTGGGCCAGGGCCCTTTAGTCTATGGCTACACCTTC.

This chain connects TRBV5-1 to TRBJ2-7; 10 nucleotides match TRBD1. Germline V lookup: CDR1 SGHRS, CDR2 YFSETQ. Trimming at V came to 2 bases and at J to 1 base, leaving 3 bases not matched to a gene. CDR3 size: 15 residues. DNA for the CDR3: TGCGCCAGCAGCTTCGGGGGACAGGGGTCCTACGAGCAGTACTTC. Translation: CASSFGGQGSYEQYF.

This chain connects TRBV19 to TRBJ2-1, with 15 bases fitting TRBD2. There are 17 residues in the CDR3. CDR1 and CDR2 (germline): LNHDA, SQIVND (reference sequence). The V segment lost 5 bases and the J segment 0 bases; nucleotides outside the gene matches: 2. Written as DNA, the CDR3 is TGTGCCAGTAGTGGGACTAGCGGGAGGAGCTCCTACAATGAGCAGTTCTTC. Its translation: CASSGTSGRSSYNEQFF.

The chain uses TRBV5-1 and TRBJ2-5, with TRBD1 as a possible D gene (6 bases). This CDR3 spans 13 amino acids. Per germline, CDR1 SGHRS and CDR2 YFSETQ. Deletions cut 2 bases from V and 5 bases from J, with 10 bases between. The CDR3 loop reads CASSLKGVETQYF. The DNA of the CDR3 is TGCGCCAGCAGCTTAAAGGGGGTTGAGACCCAGTACTTC.

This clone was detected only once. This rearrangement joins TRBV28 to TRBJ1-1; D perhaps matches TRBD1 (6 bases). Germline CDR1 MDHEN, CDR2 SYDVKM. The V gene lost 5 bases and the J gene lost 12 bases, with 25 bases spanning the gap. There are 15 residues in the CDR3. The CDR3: CASSRTDRYRPLPFF. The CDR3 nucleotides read TGTGCCAGCAGTAGAACCGACAGGTACCGGCCCTTACCTTTCTTT.

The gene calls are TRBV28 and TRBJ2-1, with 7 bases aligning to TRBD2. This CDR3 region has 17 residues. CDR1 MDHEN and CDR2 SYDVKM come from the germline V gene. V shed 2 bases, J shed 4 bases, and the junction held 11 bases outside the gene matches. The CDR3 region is CASSLARRELFYNEQFF. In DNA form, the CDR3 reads TGTGCCAGCAGTTTAGCGAGGCGGGAGCTATTTTACAATGAGCAGTTCTTC.

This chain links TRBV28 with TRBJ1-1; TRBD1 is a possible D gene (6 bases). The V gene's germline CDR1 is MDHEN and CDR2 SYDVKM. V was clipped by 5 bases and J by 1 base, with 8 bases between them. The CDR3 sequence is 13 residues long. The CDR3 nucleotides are TGTGCCAGCAGTAACAGGGCGAACACTGAAGCTTTCTTT. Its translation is CASSNRANTEAFF.